The clone carrying this TCR beta chain showed up just a few times. Its antigen is still unknown. The sample originates from a study of OX40 agonist ivuxolimab in advanced cancers. Overall study findings and caveats: Within 6 weeks, CD4+ and CD8+ blood T cells expanded clonally at 0.1 to 3.0 mg/kg. The antigens recognized by the expanded peripheral T cells, that is their antigen specificity, were not determined.

The protocol was immunoSEQ multiplex PCR, while the TCRdb copy is restricted to in-frame clones and leaves out a portion. This sample has around 46,000 clones; around nine tenths occur once, and the top ten carry 12%. The CDR3 sequence is 14 residues long. Germline CDR1 reads SGHTA; CDR2 reads FQGTGA. After removal of 5 bases from V and 8 bases from J, the junction contained 7 bases not matched to a gene. The rearrangement joins TRBV7-3 to TRBJ2-1; 9 bases align to TRBD2. The starting material was CD4+ or CD8+ T cells sorted from blood, obtained in a trial of the OX40 agonist ivuxolimab. This receptor was obtained from an adult with an advanced solid tumor such as melanoma, head and neck, liver or kidney cancer. The CDR3, as DNA: TGTGCCAGCAGCGCCCTAGCGGGAAACGATGAGCAGTTCTTC. Translation: CASSALAGNDEQFF.